This T cell receptor beta chain was recorded in a study of regulatory T cells in long-lasting Graves disease (dated by TCRdb to the early 2020s). At the level of the whole study: Antithyroid drugs had been taken for less than 3 months by newly diagnosed Graves' disease patients. Persistent Graves' disease patients were compared with newly diagnosed Graves' disease patients by peripheral blood TCR sequencing and RNA sequencing. The study was conducted in China and was registered as a clinical trial. A total of 33 samples underwent TCR sequencing, from 13 patients with persistent Graves' disease and approximately 20 patients with newly diagnosed Graves' disease.

Overall results and qualifications from the work: Peripheral blood alone was examined, since thyroid tissue, which constituted the primary lesion, could not be accessed. The authors acknowledged the small sample size as a limitation that may reduce accuracy. More public clonotypes were shared among persistent patients (roughly 2,700) than among newly diagnosed patients (more than 900). Persistent Graves' disease patients showed lower TCR Shannon entropy and fewer highly expanded clones than newly diagnosed patients, suggesting clonal expansion. Only the TCR beta chain was sequenced and analyzed. Preferential use of TRBV28, TRBJ1-2 and TRBJ2-5 was observed in persistent disease, whereas TRBV20-1 and TRBJ2-1 were favored in newly diagnosed disease.

V has 5 bases trimmed and J has 5 bases trimmed; junction bases matching no gene number 7. From cysteine to phenylalanine, the CDR3 is 14 amino acids long. Only the CDR3 DNA stays, 42 bases, in frame from base 1. In the germline V gene, CDR1 corresponds to SGHRS and CDR2 to YFSETQ. This clonotype was found many times. The target of this receptor is not known. Qualities for individual bases were not recorded, and no much larger clone is one base off. Library preparation used multiplex PCR. The instrument was an Illumina HiSeq 4000. To build TCR beta libraries, CDR3 regions were amplified by Arm-PCR using iRepertoire HTBI primers. Before sequencing, the PCR products underwent gel purification. As for the original processing: Gene usage analysis of CDR3 amino acid clonotypes used the approximately 62 TRBV and around 13 TRBJ segments found across samples. COPE and FqMerger were used to merge the filtered high-quality paired reads into contigs. BLAST was used to align contigs to the IMGT TRBV, TRBD and TRBJ reference genes, and CDR3 was defined following IMGT. Highly expanded clones were defined as clonotypes with a frequency above 0.1%. Shannon entropy served as the measure of repertoire diversity, while the Gini coefficient captured V-J evenness. A clonotype found in more than one individual was treated as public. The public reads were run again by TCRdb, first through fastp at Q25 and then through MiXCR, and only productive beta chains were kept. Each CDR3 protein gets just one entry, which takes the most common genes and DNA from the rows behind it. The V and J calls and clone size are TCRdb's, not the authors'. This sample lists fewer than 500,000 distinct CDR3 sequences; around 15% were detected once. 10% to 15% of the sample is taken by the ten largest.

The intended sense of this specimen's time point label: newly diagnosed GD, antithyroid drugs for less than 3 months. For both TCR sequencing and RNA sequencing, RNA was extracted from PBMCs using TRIzol. Graves' disease was diagnosed according to American Thyroid Association guidelines. Patients were recruited from an endocrinology department in Xi'an, China. Each patient gave roughly 10 milliliters of peripheral blood, collected in an EDTA anticoagulant tube. Ficoll Paque Plus density gradient separation was used to isolate PBMCs, and no additional T cell sorting was done. An Agilent 2100 Bioanalyzer and agarose gel were used to assess RNA quality, and a NanoDrop 2000 was used to measure RNA concentration. These data also formed part of another study, on T cells in Graves' hyperthyroidism and ophthalmopathy. Looking at the second paper: A patient counted as having stable Graves' hyperthyroidism if no progression to ophthalmopathy occurred over 18 months of follow-up. Hyperthyroidism patients were aged 18 to 65 years and newly diagnosed, with disease duration of less than 2 months. Any patient with an uncontrolled infection, another autoimmune disease, pregnancy or lactation was excluded. Diagnoses were established on the basis of clinical symptoms, serum thyroxine and TRAb, thyroid ultrasound, and orbital computed tomography. The first round of RT-PCR for the TCR CDR3 was performed with the HTBI primer set and the Qiagen OneStep RT-PCR kit. Most expanded thyroid clonotypes (frequency above 0.001) were also found in blood, which suggests that blood repertoires may mirror thyroid immune responses. A 13 V-J signature model separated ophthalmopathy from stable hyperthyroidism, with nearly 90% sensitivity and around 84% specificity in cross-validation and 80%/75% in testing. In validation, the model predicted progression to ophthalmopathy a median of roughly 6.5 months before onset, with over 55% sensitivity and roughly 77% specificity. A discovery cohort of approximately 100 patients, roughly 45 with Graves' ophthalmopathy and approximately 55 with stable Graves' hyperthyroidism, was used to find distinguishing TCR V-J signatures. Whether ophthalmopathy could be predicted prospectively was tested in an independent validation cohort made up of under 20 hyperthyroidism patients plus 17 patients who later progressed to ophthalmopathy. The 100 discovery patients were randomly split 7:3 into training and test sets. In more than 5 Graves' hyperthyroidism patients, the study also compared T-cell repertoires from thyroid tissue with T-cell repertoires from blood. After blood sampling, hyperthyroidism patients were treated with methimazole at a starting dose of 30 mg daily, and ophthalmopathy patients were treated with high-dose intravenous methylprednisolone. Libraries were constructed in a second round of multiplex PCR, after which size selection and purification were performed. Paired-end sequencing of the libraries was performed with 100 bp reads on an Illumina HiSeq2000. SOAPnuke was used to process the raw data, throwing out any read that contained adapters or uncalled bases, had a mean Phred below 15, or lacked an exact constant-primer or identifier match. COPE v1.2.5 was used to merge the high-quality paired reads, and each unique nucleotide sequence was defined as a clonotype. MiTCR v1.1 was used to align clonotypes to the IMGT TRBV, TRBD and TRBJ reference segments. The analysis was restricted to V-J combinations with a frequency above 0.0001, which together covered 99.2% of the repertoires. The TCS score was defined as F50 (clonal expansion) divided by E x V (chaos), with BLOSUM62-based TCRdist calculated between CDR3 peptides within each V-J. Welch's t-statistics and random forest reduced around 510 V-J features to roughly 13, which were used in a naive Bayes classifier (R e1071). No statistical method was used to set the sample size in advance, and investigators knew the group allocation. According to the paper, TCR Vbeta CDR3 sequencing was carried out on roughly 130 peripheral blood samples, which came from around 43 ophthalmopathy, around 75 hyperthyroidism and some 17 progressor patients.

The receptor comes from a man aged 35 to 55 with Graves disease. Donor details come from another sample of the same person, matched by shared clones. The chain employs TRBV5-1 and TRBJ2-7; 10 central bases correspond to TRBD2. Material: peripheral blood mononuclear cells (PBMCs), obtained at new diagnosis, from a patient treated with antithyroid drugs. Read as DNA, the sequence is TGCGCCAGCAGTCCCGGGACTAGCGACCACGAGCAGTACTTC. This codes for CASSPGTSDHEQYF.